Sequencing of this TCR beta chain was carried out in a study of cytomegalovirus exposure and HLA in healthy donors. Overall study findings and caveats: Analyzed later, association rates of TCRs varied across HLA loci, with DRB1 most and HLA-C fewest. Later, an analysis showed that TCR beta chains associated with HLA were more clonally expanded than others that were equally common. Later analysis demonstrated an association between a missense DCLRE1C variant and TCR beta V- and J-gene trimming.

V was pared by 4 bases and J by 8 bases, with 11 bases between. Germline V lookup: CDR1 KGHSH, CDR2 LQKENI. The CDR3 sequence is 12 residues long. Worth noting for this clone: What it binds is not known.

PCR primers comprised 60 Vbeta and 13 Jbeta primers. Using immunoSEQ multiplex PCR, the repertoire was profiled, and TCRdb retains in-frame clones only, with some absent. In the table there are about 130,000 clones, 80% of which are singletons. Sequences were obtained from PBMCs. The receptor's source is a man aged 25-45 years in good health and CMV-seropositive. The chain employs TRBV18 and TRBJ1-2; D gene unclear. CDR3 amino acids: CASSRREEGYTF. The CDR3 DNA sequence: TGTGCCAGCTCACGGCGCGAGGAGGGCTACACCTTC.